A single T cell receptor beta chain is shown here with its context. Its antigen is currently unknown. This specimen comes from a study of T cell responses to AZD1222 COVID-19 vaccine. Study overall: Researchers grouped second doses given at about 4 or about 12 weeks into one pool.

Study-wide results and caveats: Among spike-specific TCRs, nearly half reportedly target unmutated variant regions. Repertoire sampling occurred only after the peak T cell response. Spike was spanned by vaccine-associated CD4 TCRs, which were dominant at 160-218 and 743-854.

Some clones are missing from TCRdb's copy, which holds only in-frame ones; the method was immunoSEQ multiplex PCR. The sample includes some 140,000 clones, about 88% of them seen just once. From germline, CDR1 is SGHVS and CDR2 FQNEAQ. Between the trimmed V and J ends, which lost 1 base and 9 bases, there was a span of 10 bases. The CDR3 runs to 14 residues. The TCR comes from an adult in good health. The chain employs TRBV7-8 and TRBJ1-6, with D hard to call. The sequencing here drew on peripheral blood, taken on day 0 of AZD1222 vaccination. The CDR3 loop reads CASSLDARSSPLHF. The CDR3 region has the DNA TGTGCCAGCAGCTTAGACGCCAGGAGTTCACCCCTCCACTTT.